What follows describes a single T cell receptor beta chain. Its antigen is currently unknown. CDR3 size: 14 residues. Trimming took off 3 bases at V and 2 bases at J, with 11 bases between the two ends. In germline, CDR1 is SNHLY, CDR2 FYNNEI. The entry originates in a study of CD8+ T cells in alopecia areata. Study-level results: Normal-skin resident alphabeta T cells also appear among scalp sample sequences. Mouse data revealed clearer TCR sharing than patient data did, a gap possibly tied to HLA.

Following RNA extraction, reverse transcription yielded cDNA that acted as the sequencing template. Clones were sequenced by immunoSEQ multiplex PCR, and TCRdb holds only the in-frame ones, with some missing. The sample carries some 200,000 clones, roughly three fifths recorded once. The source is a human donor in good health. Sequences were obtained from CD8+ T cells sorted from blood. The V and J genes are TRBV2 and TRBJ2-7, with D unclear. The chain's CDR3 is CASSDLAPAYEQYF. The CDR3 DNA follows: TGTGCCAGCAGTGACCTGGCGCCTGCCTACGAGCAGTACTTC.